A selection of T cell receptor beta chains follows, all from one sample in a study of shared clonotypes between healthy human individuals. Some clones are missing from TCRdb's copy, which holds only in-frame ones; the method was immunoSEQ multiplex PCR. The data show over 1.4 million clones, roughly 96% seen once. Sequenced input: naive CD4+ T cells sorted from blood. The receptors originated from a man aged 30-40 years in good health. Each CDR3 is given with its conserved first and last residue. The D gene is left open where the match is weak. Clone size is given for some rows only: seen once, a few or many times, or a class if the clone is expanded.

V gene,CDR3 length,J gene,clone size,D gene,CDR3 DNA,CDR3 protein
TRBV18,18,TRBJ2-7,once,.,TGTGCCAGCTCACTAAAGGGGGGCGGACTAAACAGACACTACGAGCAGTACTTC,CASSLKGGGLNRHYEQYF
TRBV18,15,TRBJ2-7,.,TRBD1,TGTGCCAGCTCACGGTCGGGACAGGGATCCTACGAGCAGTACTTC,CASSRSGQGSYEQYF
TRBV19,15,TRBJ1-3,.,.,TGTGCCAGTAGCGCTGGTGGCAGGGTGTTGGACACCATATATTTT,CASSAGGRVLDTIYF
TRBV29-1,14,TRBJ2-7,.,TRBD2,TGCAGCGTTCCCGGGACTAGCGGGAGTAGTGAGCAGTACTTC,CSVPGTSGSSEQYF
TRBV9,13,TRBJ1-3,once,.,TGTGCCAGCAGCGCTGGACAGTGGGACACCATATATTTT,CASSAGQWDTIYF
TRBV6-5,11,TRBJ2-1,.,.,TGTGCCAGCAGTAACGGAGGGGAGCAGTTCTTC,CASSNGGEQFF
TRBV5-6,10,TRBJ1-2,few,.,TGTGCCAGCAGCCCGAACAGGGACACCTTC,CASSPNRDTF
TRBV7-2,15,TRBJ2-1,.,TRBD2,TGTGCCAGCAGTCTACTAGCGGGAGGGGAGGGTGAGCAGTTCTTC,CASSLLAGGEGEQFF
TRBV19,14,TRBJ2-6,.,.,TGTGCCAGTAGTATCGTTCCTGGGGCCAACGTCCTGACTTTC,CASSIVPGANVLTF
TRBV18,16,TRBJ2-1,.,.,TGTGCCAGCTCACCACCTACTGGACAGACCTACAATGAGCAGTTCTTC,CASSPPTGQTYNEQFF
TRBV2,17,TRBJ2-3,.,TRBD1,TGTGCCAGCAGTGGGGACTGGGGACAGGGCTCCACAGATACGCAGTATTTT,CASSGDWGQGSTDTQYF
TRBV2,12,TRBJ1-3,.,.,TGTGCCAGCAGTGTAAACGGAAACACCATATATTTT,CASSVNGNTIYF
TRBV6-5,13,TRBJ2-6,.,.,TGTGCCACCTCCGGGACGGGGGCCAACGTCCTGACTTTC,CATSGTGANVLTF
TRBV5-1,17,TRBJ2-6,.,.,TGCGCCAGCAGCTTACTAAACGGGGGCTCTGGGGCCAACGTCCTGACTTTC,CASSLLNGGSGANVLTF
TRBV6-6,13,TRBJ1-5,.,.,TGTGCCAGCAGCCAACAGTTGATTCAGCCCCAGCATTTT,CASSQQLIQPQHF
TRBV6-5,14,TRBJ2-7,.,.,TGTGCCAGCAGTTACGCCGGAACCACCTACGAGCAGTACTTC,CASSYAGTTYEQYF
TRBV28,16,TRBJ2-5,.,TRBD1,TGTGCCAGCAGTTTAGATGGGACAGGGGGCCGGGAGACCCAGTACTTC,CASSLDGTGGRETQYF
TRBV27,18,TRBJ2-2,.,TRBD2,TGTGCCAGCAGTCCCGCCCGACTAGCGGGAGTGTTAGGCGGGGAGCTGTTTTTT,CASSPARLAGVLGGELFF
TRBV10-2,15,TRBJ1-6,.,.,TGCGCCAGCAGGGCCCGGCCAGGCTATAATTCACCCCTCCACTTT,CASRARPGYNSPLHF
TRBV18,18,TRBJ2-7,.,TRBD2,TGTGCCAGCTCACCACTTTACCGTAGCGGGATCACCCACTTCGAGCAGTACTTC,CASSPLYRSGITHFEQYF
TRBV7-9,12,TRBJ2-7,.,.,TGTGCCAGCAGCCCCCAGGGATTCGAGCAGTACTTC,CASSPQGFEQYF
TRBV28,16,TRBJ1-5,.,TRBD1,TGTGCCAGCAGGACGGACAGGGCGCTTCGAAATCAGCCCCAGCATTTT,CASRTDRALRNQPQHF